This TCR beta chain was identified during a study of cytomegalovirus exposure and HLA in healthy donors. Study-level points and caveats: Among TCR sequences, most were rare, though some public TCRs appeared in many donors. In vitro data verified a few CMV-associated chains as specific for CMV antigens.

On this clone: Its antigen is unknown.

Germline CDR1 SGHTA, CDR2 FQGTGA. The CDR3 runs to 18 residues. After removal of 9 bases from V and 2 bases from J, the junction contained 16 bases not matched to a gene. Assay used: immunoSEQ multiplex PCR; TCRdb lists only in-frame clones, some missing. The sample contains some 250,000 clones, roughly 91% of which appear only once. The chain employs TRBV7-3 and TRBJ2-2, with 9 bases identical to TRBD2. Sequencing used PBMCs. The receptor was derived from a woman in her 30s in good health and CMV-seronegative. In DNA form, the CDR3 reads TGTGCCAGTCAAGAGGGCGGGAGGGCCACCCGAAACACCGGGGAGCTGTTTTTT. Amino acid sequence: CASQEGGRATRNTGELFF.